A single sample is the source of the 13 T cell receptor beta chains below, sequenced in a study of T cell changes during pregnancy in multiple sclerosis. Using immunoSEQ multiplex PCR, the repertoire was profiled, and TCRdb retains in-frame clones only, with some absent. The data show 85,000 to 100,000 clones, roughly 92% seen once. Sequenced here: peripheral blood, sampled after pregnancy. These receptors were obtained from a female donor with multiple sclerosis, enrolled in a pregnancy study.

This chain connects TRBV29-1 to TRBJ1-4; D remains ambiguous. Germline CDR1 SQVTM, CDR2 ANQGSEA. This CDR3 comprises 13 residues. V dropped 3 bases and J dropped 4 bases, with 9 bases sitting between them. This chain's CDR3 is CSVELASNEKLFF. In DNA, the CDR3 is TGCAGCGTTGAGCTGGCCAGTAATGAAAAACTGTTTTTT.

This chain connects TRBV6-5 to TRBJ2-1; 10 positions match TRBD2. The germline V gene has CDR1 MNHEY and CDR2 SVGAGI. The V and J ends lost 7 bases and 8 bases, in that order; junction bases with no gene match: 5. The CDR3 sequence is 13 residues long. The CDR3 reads CASTAGGSDEQFF. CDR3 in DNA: TGTGCCAGCACAGCGGGAGGGTCGGATGAGCAGTTCTTC.

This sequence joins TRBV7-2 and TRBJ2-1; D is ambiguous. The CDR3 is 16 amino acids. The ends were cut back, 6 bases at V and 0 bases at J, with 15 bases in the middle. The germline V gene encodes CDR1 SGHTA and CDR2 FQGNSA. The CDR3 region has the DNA TGTGCCAGCAGTCTCAACGGCGGCAGCTCCTACAATGAGCAGTTCTTC. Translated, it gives CASSLNGGSSYNEQFF.

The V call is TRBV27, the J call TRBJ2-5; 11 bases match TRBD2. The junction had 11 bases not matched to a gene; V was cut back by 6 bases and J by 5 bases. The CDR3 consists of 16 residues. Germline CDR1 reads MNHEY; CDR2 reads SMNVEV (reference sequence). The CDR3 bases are TGTGCCAGCAGCCCTGAACTAGCGGGGGCCCAGGAGACCCAGTACTTC. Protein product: CASSPELAGAQETQYF.

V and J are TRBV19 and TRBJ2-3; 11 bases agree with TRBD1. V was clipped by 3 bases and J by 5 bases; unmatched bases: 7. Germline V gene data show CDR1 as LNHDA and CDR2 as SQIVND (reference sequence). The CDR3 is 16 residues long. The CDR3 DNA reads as TGTGCCAGTAGTATTGTCCCGGGACAGGGGGGAGATACGCAGTATTTT. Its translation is CASSIVPGQGGDTQYF.

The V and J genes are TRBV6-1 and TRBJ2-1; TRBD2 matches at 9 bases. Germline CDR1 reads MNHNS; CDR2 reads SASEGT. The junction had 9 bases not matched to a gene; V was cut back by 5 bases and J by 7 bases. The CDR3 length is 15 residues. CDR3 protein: CASSPGLAAVNEQFF. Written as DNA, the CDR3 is TGTGCCAGCAGTCCGGGACTAGCCGCCGTAAATGAGCAGTTCTTC.

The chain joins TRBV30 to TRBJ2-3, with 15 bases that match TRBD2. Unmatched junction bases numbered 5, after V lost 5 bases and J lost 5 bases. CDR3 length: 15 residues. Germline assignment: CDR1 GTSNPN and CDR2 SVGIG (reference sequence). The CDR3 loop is CAWGLAGGPKDTQYF. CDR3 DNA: TGTGCCTGGGGACTAGCGGGGGGGCCAAAAGATACGCAGTATTTT.

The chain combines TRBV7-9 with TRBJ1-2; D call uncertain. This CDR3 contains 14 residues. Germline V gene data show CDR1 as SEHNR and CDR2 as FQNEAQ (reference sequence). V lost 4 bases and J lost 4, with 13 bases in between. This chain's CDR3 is CASSSWTRAYGYTF. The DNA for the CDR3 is TGTGCCAGCAGCTCATGGACGAGGGCCTATGGCTACACCTTC.

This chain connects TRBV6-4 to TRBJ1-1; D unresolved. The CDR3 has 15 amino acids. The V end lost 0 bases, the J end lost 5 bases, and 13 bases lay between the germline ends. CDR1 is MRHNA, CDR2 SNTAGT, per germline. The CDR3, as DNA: TGTGCCAGCAGTGACTCGGCAGGCGGGGTTACTGAAGCTTTCTTT. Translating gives CASSDSAGGVTEAFF.

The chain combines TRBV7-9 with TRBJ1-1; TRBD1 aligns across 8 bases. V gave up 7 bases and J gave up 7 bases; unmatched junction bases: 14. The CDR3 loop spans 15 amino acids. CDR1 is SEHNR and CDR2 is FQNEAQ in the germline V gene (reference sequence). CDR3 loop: CASTSHGQGGNEAFF. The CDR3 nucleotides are TGTGCCAGCACCTCACACGGACAGGGTGGAAATGAAGCTTTCTTT.

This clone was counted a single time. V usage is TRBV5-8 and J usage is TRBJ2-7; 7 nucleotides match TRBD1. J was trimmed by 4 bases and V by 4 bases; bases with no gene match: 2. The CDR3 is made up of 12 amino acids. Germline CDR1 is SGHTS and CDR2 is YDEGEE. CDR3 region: CASSGDSYEQYF. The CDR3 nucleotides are TGTGCCAGCAGCGGGGACAGTTACGAGCAGTACTTC.

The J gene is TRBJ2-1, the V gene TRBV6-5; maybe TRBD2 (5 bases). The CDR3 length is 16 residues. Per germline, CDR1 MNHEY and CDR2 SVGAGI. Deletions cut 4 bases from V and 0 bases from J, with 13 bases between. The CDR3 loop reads CASSSGSFTSYNEQFF. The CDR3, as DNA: TGTGCCAGCAGTTCGGGGTCCTTTACCTCCTACAATGAGCAGTTCTTC.

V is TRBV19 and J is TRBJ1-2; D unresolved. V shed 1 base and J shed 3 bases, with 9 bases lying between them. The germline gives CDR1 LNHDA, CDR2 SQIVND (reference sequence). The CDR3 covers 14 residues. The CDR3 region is CASSIVGGDYGYTF. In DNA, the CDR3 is TGTGCCAGTAGTATAGTCGGAGGCGACTATGGCTACACCTTC.